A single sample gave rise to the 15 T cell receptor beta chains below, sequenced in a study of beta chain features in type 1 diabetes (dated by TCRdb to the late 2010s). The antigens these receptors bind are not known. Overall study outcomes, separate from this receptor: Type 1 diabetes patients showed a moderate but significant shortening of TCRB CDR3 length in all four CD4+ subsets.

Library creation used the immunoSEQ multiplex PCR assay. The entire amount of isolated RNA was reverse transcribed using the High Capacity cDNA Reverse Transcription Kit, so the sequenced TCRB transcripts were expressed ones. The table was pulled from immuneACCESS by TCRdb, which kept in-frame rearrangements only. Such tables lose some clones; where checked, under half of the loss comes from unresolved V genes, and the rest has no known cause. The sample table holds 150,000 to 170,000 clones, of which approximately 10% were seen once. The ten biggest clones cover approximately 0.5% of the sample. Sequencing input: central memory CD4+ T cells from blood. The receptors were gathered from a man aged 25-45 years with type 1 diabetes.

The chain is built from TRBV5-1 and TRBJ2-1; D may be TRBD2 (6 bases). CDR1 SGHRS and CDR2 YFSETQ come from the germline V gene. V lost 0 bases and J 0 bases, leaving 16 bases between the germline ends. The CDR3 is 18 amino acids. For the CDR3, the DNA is TGCGCCAGCAGCTTGGATAGGTCTAGCGCACCCTCCTACAATGAGCAGTTCTTC. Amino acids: CASSLDRSSAPSYNEQFF.

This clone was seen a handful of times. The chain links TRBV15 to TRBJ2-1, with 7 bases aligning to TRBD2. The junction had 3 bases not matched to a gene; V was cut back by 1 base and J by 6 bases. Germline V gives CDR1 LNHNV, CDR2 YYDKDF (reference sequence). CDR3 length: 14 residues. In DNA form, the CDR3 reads TGTGCCACCAGCAGAGGCGGGAGCGCCAATGAGCAGTTCTTC. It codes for CATSRGGSANEQFF. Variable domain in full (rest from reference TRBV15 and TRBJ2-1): DAMVIQNPRYQVTQFGKPVTLSCSQTLNHNVMYWYQQKSSQAPKLLFHYYDKDFNNEADTPDNFQSRRPNTSFCFLDIRSPGLGDTAMYLCATSRGGSANEQFFGPGTRLTVL.

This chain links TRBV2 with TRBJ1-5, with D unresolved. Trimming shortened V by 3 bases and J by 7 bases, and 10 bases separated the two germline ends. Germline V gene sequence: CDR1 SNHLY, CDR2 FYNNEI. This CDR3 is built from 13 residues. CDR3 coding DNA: TGTGCCAGCAGTGAGGTTCGGGAACAGCCCCAGCATTTT. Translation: CASSEVREQPQHF.

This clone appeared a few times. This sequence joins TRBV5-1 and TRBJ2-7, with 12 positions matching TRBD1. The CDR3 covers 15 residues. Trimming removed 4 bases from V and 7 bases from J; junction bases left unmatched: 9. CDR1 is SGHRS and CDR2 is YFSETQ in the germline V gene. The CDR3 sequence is CASSPGTGGLGEQYF. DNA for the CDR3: TGCGCCAGCAGCCCCGGGACAGGGGGCTTGGGAGAGCAGTACTTC.

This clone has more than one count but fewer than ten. The CDR3 DNA is TGCGCCAGCAGCCCGGGACTAGCGGGAGGAAGTGAGCAGTTCTTC. It codes for CASSPGLAGGSEQFF. The V and J genes are TRBV5-1 and TRBJ2-1, with 15 bases aligning to TRBD2. The junction had 5 bases not matched to a gene; V was cut back by 4 bases and J by 9 bases. CDR1 and CDR2 from the germline V gene are SGHRS and YFSETQ. This CDR3 contains 15 residues.

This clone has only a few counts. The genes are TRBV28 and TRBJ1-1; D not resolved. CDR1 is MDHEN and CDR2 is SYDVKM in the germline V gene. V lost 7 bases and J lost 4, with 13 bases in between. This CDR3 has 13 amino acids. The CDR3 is CASTLGVPTEAFF. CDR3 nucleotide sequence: TGTGCCAGCACCCTCGGGGTTCCCACTGAAGCTTTCTTT.

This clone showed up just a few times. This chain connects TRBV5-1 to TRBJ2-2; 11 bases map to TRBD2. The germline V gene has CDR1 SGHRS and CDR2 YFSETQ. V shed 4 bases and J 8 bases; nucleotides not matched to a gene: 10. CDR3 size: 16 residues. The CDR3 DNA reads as TGCGCCAGCAGCGCCACTAGCGGGAGTGGTCGAGGGGAGCTGTTTTTT. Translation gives CASSATSGSGRGELFF.

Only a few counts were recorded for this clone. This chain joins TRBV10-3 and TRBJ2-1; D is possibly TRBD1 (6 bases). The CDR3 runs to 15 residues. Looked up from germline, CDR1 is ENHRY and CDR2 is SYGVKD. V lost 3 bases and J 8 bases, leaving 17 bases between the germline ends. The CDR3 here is CAISDRTDLMYEQFF. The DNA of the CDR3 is TGTGCCATCAGTGACAGGACAGACCTTATGTATGAGCAGTTCTTC.

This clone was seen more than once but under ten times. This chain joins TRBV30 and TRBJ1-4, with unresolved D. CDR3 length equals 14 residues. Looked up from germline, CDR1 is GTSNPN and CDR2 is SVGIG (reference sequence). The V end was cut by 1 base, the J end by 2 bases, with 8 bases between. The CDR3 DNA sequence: TGTGCCTGGAGTGGCGCGGTGACTAATGAAAAACTGTTTTTT. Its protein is CAWSGAVTNEKLFF.

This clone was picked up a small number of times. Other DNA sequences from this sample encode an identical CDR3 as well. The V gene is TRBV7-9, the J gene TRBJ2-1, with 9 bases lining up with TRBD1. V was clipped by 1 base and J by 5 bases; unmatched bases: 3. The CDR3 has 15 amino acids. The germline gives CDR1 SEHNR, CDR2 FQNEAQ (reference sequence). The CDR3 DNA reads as TGTGCCAGCAGCTTAGGGGACAGGGCACACAATGAGCAGTTCTTC. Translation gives CASSLGDRAHNEQFF.

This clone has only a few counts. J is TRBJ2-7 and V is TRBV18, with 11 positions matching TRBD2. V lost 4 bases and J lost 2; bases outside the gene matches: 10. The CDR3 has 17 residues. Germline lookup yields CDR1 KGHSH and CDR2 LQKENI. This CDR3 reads CASSLGGTSGLPYEQYF. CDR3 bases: TGTGCCAGCTCACTCGGGGGGACTAGCGGCCTTCCCTACGAGCAGTACTTC.

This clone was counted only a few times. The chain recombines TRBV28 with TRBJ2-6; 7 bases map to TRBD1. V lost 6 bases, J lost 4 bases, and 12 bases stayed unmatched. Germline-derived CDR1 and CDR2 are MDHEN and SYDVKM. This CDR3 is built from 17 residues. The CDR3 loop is CASRAADRVSGANVLTF. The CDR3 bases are TGTGCCAGCAGGGCCGCAGACAGGGTATCCGGGGCCAACGTCCTGACTTTC.

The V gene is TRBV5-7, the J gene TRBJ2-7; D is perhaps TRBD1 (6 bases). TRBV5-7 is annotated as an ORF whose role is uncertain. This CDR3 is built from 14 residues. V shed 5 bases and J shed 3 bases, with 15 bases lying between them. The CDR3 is CASRNRDTLYEQYF. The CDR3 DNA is TGTGCCAGCAGAAACCGGGACACTCTCTACGAGCAGTACTTC.

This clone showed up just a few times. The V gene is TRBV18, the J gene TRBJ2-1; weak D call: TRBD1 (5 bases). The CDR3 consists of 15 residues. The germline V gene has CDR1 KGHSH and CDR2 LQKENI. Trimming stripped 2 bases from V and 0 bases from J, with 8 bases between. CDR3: CASSPGAASYNEQFF. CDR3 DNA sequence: TGTGCCAGCTCACCAGGGGCGGCCTCCTACAATGAGCAGTTCTTC.

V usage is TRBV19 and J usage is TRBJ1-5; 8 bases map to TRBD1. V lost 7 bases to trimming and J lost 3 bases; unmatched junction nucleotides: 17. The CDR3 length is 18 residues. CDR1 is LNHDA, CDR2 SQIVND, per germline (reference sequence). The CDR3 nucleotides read TGTGCCAGTACTCATTCGGTAGGGACGGACAGGGCCAATCAGCCCCAGCATTTT. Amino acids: CASTHSVGTDRANQPQHF.